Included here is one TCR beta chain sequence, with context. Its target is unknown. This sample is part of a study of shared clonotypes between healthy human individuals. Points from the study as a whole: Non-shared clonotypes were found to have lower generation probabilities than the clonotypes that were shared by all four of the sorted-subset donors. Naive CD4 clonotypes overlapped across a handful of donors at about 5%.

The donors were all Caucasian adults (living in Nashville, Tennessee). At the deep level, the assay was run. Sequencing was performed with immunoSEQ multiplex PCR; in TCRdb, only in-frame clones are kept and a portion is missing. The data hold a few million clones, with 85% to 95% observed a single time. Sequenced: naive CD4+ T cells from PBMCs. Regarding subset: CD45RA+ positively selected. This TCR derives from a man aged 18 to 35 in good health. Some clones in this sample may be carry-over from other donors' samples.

The CDR3 nucleotides read TGCGCCAGCAGCTTGCAGGACAGGGCGGCTGGAAACACCATATATTTT. Translating gives CASSLQDRAAGNTIYF. V is TRBV5-1 and J is TRBJ1-3, with 8 positions matching TRBD1. This CDR3 spans 16 amino acids. Germline CDR1 is SGHRS and CDR2 is YFSETQ. After removal of 1 base from V and 2 bases from J, the junction contained 5 bases not matched to a gene.